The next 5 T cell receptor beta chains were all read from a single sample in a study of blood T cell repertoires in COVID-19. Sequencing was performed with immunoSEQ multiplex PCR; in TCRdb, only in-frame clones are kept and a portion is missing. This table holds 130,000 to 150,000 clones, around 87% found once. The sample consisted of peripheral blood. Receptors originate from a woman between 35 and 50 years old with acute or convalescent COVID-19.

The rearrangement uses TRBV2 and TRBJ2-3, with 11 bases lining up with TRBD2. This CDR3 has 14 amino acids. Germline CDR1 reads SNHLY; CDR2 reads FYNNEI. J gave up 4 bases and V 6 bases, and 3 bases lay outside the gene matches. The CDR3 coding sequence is TGTGCCAGCAGACAGGGACTAGCGGCAGATACGCAGTATTTT. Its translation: CASRQGLAADTQYF.

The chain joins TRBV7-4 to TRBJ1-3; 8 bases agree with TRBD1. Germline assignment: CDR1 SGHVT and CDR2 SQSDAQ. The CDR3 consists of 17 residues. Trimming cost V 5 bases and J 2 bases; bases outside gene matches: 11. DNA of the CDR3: TGTGCCAGCAGCACTGAGACAGGGGTGAGTACTGGAAACACCATATATTTT. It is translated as CASSTETGVSTGNTIYF.

The CDR3 sequence: CASSLSWRSGNEQFF. The CDR3 region has the DNA TGTGCCAGCAGCTTAAGTTGGAGGAGCGGAAATGAGCAGTTCTTC. The V and J genes are TRBV7-2 and TRBJ2-1; weak D call: TRBD2 (5 bases). The CDR3 runs 15 residues. The germline V gene has CDR1 SGHTA and CDR2 FQGNSA. Trimming removed 2 bases at V and 7 bases at J, with 15 bases between.

The CDR3 sequence is CASSLTWAVEAFF. Here the CDR3 DNA reads TGTGCCAGCAGTCTAACCTGGGCAGTTGAAGCTTTCTTT. This chain links TRBV6-2 or TRBV6-3 with TRBJ1-1; no clear D. In germline, CDR1 is MNHEY, CDR2 SVGEGT. The V end was cut by 5 bases, the J end by 7 bases, with 14 bases between. This CDR3 spans 13 amino acids.

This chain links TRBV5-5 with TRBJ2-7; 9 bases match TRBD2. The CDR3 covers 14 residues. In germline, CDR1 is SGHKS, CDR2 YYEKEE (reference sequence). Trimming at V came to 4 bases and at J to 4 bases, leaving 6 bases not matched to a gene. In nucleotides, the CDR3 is TGTGCCAGCAGCCATTCTAGCGGGGAATACGAGCAGTACTTC. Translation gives CASSHSSGEYEQYF.